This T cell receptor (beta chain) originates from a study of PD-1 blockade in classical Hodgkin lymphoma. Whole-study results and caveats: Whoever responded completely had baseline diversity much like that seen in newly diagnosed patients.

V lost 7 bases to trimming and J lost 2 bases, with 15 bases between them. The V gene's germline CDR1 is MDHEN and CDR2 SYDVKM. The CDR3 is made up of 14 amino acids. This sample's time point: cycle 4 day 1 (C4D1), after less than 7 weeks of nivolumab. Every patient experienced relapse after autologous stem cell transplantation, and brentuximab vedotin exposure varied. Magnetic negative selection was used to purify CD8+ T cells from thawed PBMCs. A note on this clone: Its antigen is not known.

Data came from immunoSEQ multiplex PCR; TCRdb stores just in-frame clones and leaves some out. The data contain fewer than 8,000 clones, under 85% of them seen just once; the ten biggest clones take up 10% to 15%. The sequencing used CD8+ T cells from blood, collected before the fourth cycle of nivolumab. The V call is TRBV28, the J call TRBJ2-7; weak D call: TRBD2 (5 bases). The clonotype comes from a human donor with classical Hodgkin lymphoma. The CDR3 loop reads CASKYFNGAYEQYF. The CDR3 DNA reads TGTGCCAGCAAGTATTTTAACGGGGCCTACGAGCAGTACTTC. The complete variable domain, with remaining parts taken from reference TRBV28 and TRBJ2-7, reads DVKVTQSSRYLVKRTGEKVFLECVQDMDHENMFWYRQDPGLGLRLIYFSYDVKMKEKGDIPEGYSVSREKKERFSLILESASTNQTSMYLCASKYFNGAYEQYFGPGTRLTVT.